These T cell receptor beta chains were read from a single sample in a study of low-dose radiotherapy and immunotherapy resistance in tumors. TCRdb fed the reads into MiXCR, producing one record per CDR3 protein. The sample holds 85,000 to 95,000 distinct CDR3 sequences, 9.4% seen once. Sequenced here: PBMCs, sampled before treatment. The receptors originated from a male donor with prostate cancer. The CDR3 runs from the conserved cysteine through the conserved F or W. The D gene is left open where the match is weak. The size entry is marked missing in some rows and otherwise reads once, few, many or a size class.

clone_size: many; j_call: TRBJ2-1; d_call: TRBD1; v_call: TRBV29-1; cdr3_nt: TGCAGCGTTGAGGGGAGACAGGGATATGAGCAGTTCTTC; cdr3_aa: CSVEGRQGYEQFF
clone_size: many; j_call: TRBJ1-2; d_call: -; v_call: TRBV7-2; cdr3_nt: TGTGCCAGCAGCTTAGACCGGCTCGGCCATGGCTACACCTTC; cdr3_aa: CASSLDRLGHGYTF
clone_size: many; j_call: TRBJ1-4; d_call: -; v_call: TRBV19; cdr3_nt: TGTGCCAGTAGTACACTTGGACGAGGGGAAAAACTGTTTTTT; cdr3_aa: CASSTLGRGEKLFF
clone_size: many; j_call: TRBJ2-1; d_call: TRBD2; v_call: TRBV19; cdr3_nt: TGTGCCAGTAGTATAGAGCCCCCCCCCGGGACTAGTAAGTTCTTC; cdr3_aa: CASSIEPPPGTSKFF
clone_size: many; j_call: TRBJ2-3; d_call: -; v_call: TRBV5-1; cdr3_nt: TGCGCCAGCAGCTTGGGTCTGTTCACAGATACGCAGTATTTT; cdr3_aa: CASSLGLFTDTQYF
clone_size: many; j_call: TRBJ2-7; d_call: -; v_call: TRBV6-6; cdr3_nt: TGTGCCAGCAGTGAATCTGGGGGAGCCCCGGGCGAGCAGTACTTC; cdr3_aa: CASSESGGAPGEQYF
clone_size: -; j_call: TRBJ2-2; d_call: -; v_call: TRBV19; cdr3_nt: TGTGCCAGTAGTAACGGGGTGAACACCGGGGAGCTGTTTTTT; cdr3_aa: CASSNGVNTGELFF
clone_size: many; j_call: TRBJ1-1; d_call: -; v_call: TRBV3-1; cdr3_nt: TGTGCCAGCAGCCCCACGAACCAACAGGGCCAAGCTTTCTTT; cdr3_aa: CASSPTNQQGQAFF
clone_size: many; j_call: TRBJ2-5; d_call: -; v_call: TRBV20-1; cdr3_nt: TGCAGTGCTAGAGGATCAGCCCGAGAGACCCAGTACTTC; cdr3_aa: CSARGSARETQYF
clone_size: -; j_call: TRBJ2-6; d_call: -; v_call: TRBV4-1; cdr3_nt: TGCGCCAGCAGCCAAGATCGGTCCAGGGCTGGGGCCAACGTCCTGACTTTC; cdr3_aa: CASSQDRSRAGANVLTF
clone_size: many; j_call: TRBJ2-7; d_call: -; v_call: TRBV20-1; cdr3_nt: TGCAGTGTCAACCGGCCACAGTCCTACGAGCAGTACTTC; cdr3_aa: CSVNRPQSYEQYF
clone_size: many; j_call: TRBJ2-7; d_call: -; v_call: TRBV10-3; cdr3_nt: TGTGCCATCAGTGATCCAGGGACGGTATCCTACGAGCAGTACTTC; cdr3_aa: CAISDPGTVSYEQYF
clone_size: many; j_call: TRBJ2-1; d_call: -; v_call: TRBV20-1; cdr3_nt: TGCAGTGCCCGCCCCCAGCGCTATGAGCAGTTCTTC; cdr3_aa: CSARPQRYEQFF
clone_size: many; j_call: TRBJ1-5; d_call: -; v_call: TRBV12-2; cdr3_nt: TGTGCAAGTCGCTTAGCGTGGGCGGATAGCAATCAGCCCCAGCATTTT; cdr3_aa: CASRLAWADSNQPQHF
clone_size: many; j_call: TRBJ2-5; d_call: TRBD2; v_call: TRBV6-6; cdr3_nt: TGTGCCAGCAGCTCCAAGCGGGAAACCCAAGAGACCCAGTACTTC; cdr3_aa: CASSSKRETQETQYF
clone_size: many; j_call: TRBJ2-7; d_call: TRBD1; v_call: TRBV28; cdr3_nt: TGTGCCAGCAGAACCGGGACAGGGCTCCTCGAGCAGTACTTC; cdr3_aa: CASRTGTGLLEQYF
clone_size: many; j_call: TRBJ1-5; d_call: TRBD1; v_call: TRBV28; cdr3_nt: TGTGCCACCTCGGACAGGGTCGGCCAGCCCCAGCATTTT; cdr3_aa: CATSDRVGQPQHF
clone_size: many; j_call: TRBJ1-2; d_call: TRBD1; v_call: TRBV20-1; cdr3_nt: TGCAGTGCTAGTCGACAGGGGGCGTTTGGCTACACCTTC; cdr3_aa: CSASRQGAFGYTF
clone_size: many; j_call: TRBJ2-4; d_call: TRBD1; v_call: TRBV5-1; cdr3_nt: TGCGCCAGCAGCTCGGTGGGACAGGGGGCAACCGTTCAGTACTTC; cdr3_aa: CASSSVGQGATVQYF
clone_size: many; j_call: TRBJ2-7; d_call: TRBD1; v_call: TRBV24-1; cdr3_nt: TGTGCCACCAGTGATTTGCGACAGGGGGGACACGAGCAGTACTTC; cdr3_aa: CATSDLRQGGHEQYF
clone_size: many; j_call: TRBJ2-2; d_call: -; v_call: TRBV24-1; cdr3_nt: TGTGCCACCAGTGACCCACCATCGGGCTCGAACACCGGGGAGCTGTTTTTT; cdr3_aa: CATSDPPSGSNTGELFF
clone_size: many; j_call: TRBJ2-1; d_call: -; v_call: TRBV29-1; cdr3_nt: TGCAGCGTTGAGAGGACACCGTACAATGAGCAGTTCTTC; cdr3_aa: CSVERTPYNEQFF
clone_size: many; j_call: TRBJ2-1; d_call: -; v_call: TRBV6-4; cdr3_nt: TGTGCCAGCGGTCGAGCGCGGTGGGGACACAATGAGCAGTTCTTC; cdr3_aa: CASGRARWGHNEQFF
clone_size: many; j_call: TRBJ2-5; d_call: -; v_call: TRBV2; cdr3_nt: TGTGCCAGCAGTGAAGGAGGTCCGAGGGAGACCCAGTACTTC; cdr3_aa: CASSEGGPRETQYF
clone_size: many; j_call: TRBJ2-3; d_call: -; v_call: TRBV7-2; cdr3_nt: TGTGCCAGCAGCTTAAGGGGCTCCGGCCCCTACACAGATACGCAGTATTTT; cdr3_aa: CASSLRGSGPYTDTQYF
clone_size: -; j_call: TRBJ1-6; d_call: -; v_call: TRBV28; cdr3_nt: TGTGCCACCCGGGGCGCGGGCCTAAATTCACCCCTCCACTTT; cdr3_aa: CATRGAGLNSPLHF
clone_size: many; j_call: TRBJ1-1; d_call: -; v_call: TRBV6-2/TRBV6-3; cdr3_nt: TGTGCCAGCAGTACGGGGGCCAGTGAAGCTTTCTTT; cdr3_aa: CASSTGASEAFF
clone_size: many; j_call: TRBJ1-5; d_call: TRBD1; v_call: TRBV2; cdr3_nt: TGTGCCAGCAGTGGCCAGGGGGACCAGCCCCAGCATTTT; cdr3_aa: CASSGQGDQPQHF
clone_size: many; j_call: TRBJ2-1; d_call: -; v_call: TRBV27; cdr3_nt: TGTGCCAGCAGTTTTTACGGGAACAATGAGCAGTTCTTC; cdr3_aa: CASSFYGNNEQFF
clone_size: -; j_call: TRBJ1-2; d_call: -; v_call: TRBV24-1; cdr3_nt: TGTGCCACCAGTGTCGGAGGGGCCTATGGCTACACCTTC; cdr3_aa: CATSVGGAYGYTF
clone_size: many; j_call: TRBJ1-5; d_call: -; v_call: TRBV5-6; cdr3_nt: TGTGCCAGCAGTAACGACAATCAGCCCCAGCATTTT; cdr3_aa: CASSNDNQPQHF
clone_size: many; j_call: TRBJ1-5; d_call: -; v_call: TRBV27; cdr3_nt: TGTGCCAGCAGTTTGGGGGCAGGACAGCCCCAGCATTTT; cdr3_aa: CASSLGAGQPQHF
clone_size: many; j_call: TRBJ2-7; d_call: -; v_call: TRBV6-5; cdr3_nt: TGTGCCAGCAGTTACGGAGTCCCCGAACTTTACGAGCAGTACTTC; cdr3_aa: CASSYGVPELYEQYF
clone_size: few; j_call: TRBJ2-7; d_call: TRBD2; v_call: TRBV7-6; cdr3_nt: TGTGCCAGCAGCTTATACCCTAGCGGGAGTTCCGCCTACGAGCAGTACTTC; cdr3_aa: CASSLYPSGSSAYEQYF
clone_size: many; j_call: TRBJ2-2; d_call: -; v_call: TRBV6-2/TRBV6-3; cdr3_nt: TGTGCCAGCGCCGGGGCGTGGGGAGCCGGGGAGCTGTTTTTT; cdr3_aa: CASAGAWGAGELFF
clone_size: many; j_call: TRBJ2-1; d_call: -; v_call: TRBV7-9; cdr3_nt: TGTGCCAGCAGCCCAGCCGGTTTAAGAGACAATGAGCAGTTCTTC; cdr3_aa: CASSPAGLRDNEQFF
clone_size: many; j_call: TRBJ2-7; d_call: TRBD1; v_call: TRBV30; cdr3_nt: TGTGCCTGGAGTGCCTTGGCGCGGACAGGGTGGTCCTACGAGCAGTACTTC; cdr3_aa: CAWSALARTGWSYEQYF
clone_size: many; j_call: TRBJ2-3; d_call: TRBD2; v_call: TRBV7-2; cdr3_nt: TGTGCCAGCAGCTTAATAGCGGGAATGGGCACAGATACGCAGTATTTT; cdr3_aa: CASSLIAGMGTDTQYF
clone_size: many; j_call: TRBJ2-5; d_call: TRBD2; v_call: TRBV3-1; cdr3_nt: TGTGCCAGCAGCGCCCTGGGGGGGACGGAGACCCAGTACTTC; cdr3_aa: CASSALGGTETQYF
clone_size: many; j_call: TRBJ2-7; d_call: TRBD2; v_call: TRBV20-1; cdr3_nt: TGCAGTGCTACGGGGACTAGCCGAACCTACGAGCAGTACTTC; cdr3_aa: CSATGTSRTYEQYF
clone_size: -; j_call: TRBJ2-7; d_call: TRBD1; v_call: TRBV7-2; cdr3_nt: TGTGCCAGCAGCTGCGGACAGGGGCCTTCAAACCGCTTCTGCGAGCAGTACTTC; cdr3_aa: CASSCGQGPSNRFCEQYF
clone_size: many; j_call: TRBJ2-7; d_call: -; v_call: TRBV12-3/TRBV12-4; cdr3_nt: TGTGCCAGCAGTGACTCAGTGGTGTACGGGCAGTACTTC; cdr3_aa: CASSDSVVYGQYF
clone_size: many; j_call: TRBJ2-1; d_call: TRBD2; v_call: TRBV7-9; cdr3_nt: TGTGCCCAAGGGCCAGCTCCGCAGCGGGAGTCTGAGCAGTTCTTC; cdr3_aa: CAQGPAPQRESEQFF
clone_size: -; j_call: TRBJ2-5; d_call: -; v_call: TRBV5-1; cdr3_nt: TGCGCCAGCACGGGACTGACGTACCAAGAGACCCAGTACTTC; cdr3_aa: CASTGLTYQETQYF
clone_size: many; j_call: TRBJ2-5; d_call: -; v_call: TRBV7-3; cdr3_nt: TGTGCCAGCAGCTTATTCGGACAGCCGCAAGAGACCCAGTACTTC; cdr3_aa: CASSLFGQPQETQYF
clone_size: many; j_call: TRBJ1-2; d_call: TRBD1; v_call: TRBV29-1; cdr3_nt: TGCAGCGTTGACGACCGGGACAGGGGGCTCGGCTATGGCTACACCTTC; cdr3_aa: CSVDDRDRGLGYGYTF
clone_size: few; j_call: TRBJ1-6; d_call: TRBD1; v_call: TRBV28; cdr3_nt: TGTGCCAGCAGTCCAGGGACAGGGGGCTCCTATAATTCACCCCTCCACTTT; cdr3_aa: CASSPGTGGSYNSPLHF
clone_size: -; j_call: TRBJ2-5; d_call: TRBD2; v_call: TRBV5-4; cdr3_nt: TGTGCCAGCAGCATCAGCGTGGGGGGGAGGATCCAAGAGACCCAGTACTTC; cdr3_aa: CASSISVGGRIQETQYF
clone_size: many; j_call: TRBJ1-3; d_call: -; v_call: TRBV29-1; cdr3_nt: TGCAGCGTTGTGTTGCAGGGAGCTGGAAACACCATATATTTT; cdr3_aa: CSVVLQGAGNTIYF
clone_size: many; j_call: TRBJ2-7; d_call: TRBD1; v_call: TRBV29-1; cdr3_nt: TGCAGCGTGACCACCGGGACAGGGTTGTACGAGCAGTACTTC; cdr3_aa: CSVTTGTGLYEQYF
clone_size: -; j_call: TRBJ1-3; d_call: -; v_call: TRBV5-1; cdr3_nt: TGCGCCAGCAGCCGAAACACAGGGTCGCCCGGAAACACCATATATTTT; cdr3_aa: CASSRNTGSPGNTIYF
clone_size: many; j_call: TRBJ2-5; d_call: -; v_call: TRBV28; cdr3_nt: TGTGCCAGCAGTTTACCAGGGGGGTCAGAGACCCAGTACTTC; cdr3_aa: CASSLPGGSETQYF